This T cell receptor (beta chain) was recorded in a study of cytomegalovirus exposure and HLA in healthy donors. Germline loops: CDR1 MGHRA, CDR2 YSYEKL. V was trimmed by 3 bases and J by 9 bases, leaving 11 bases between them. This CDR3 spans 13 amino acids. Primers included in the PCR were 60 Vbeta and 13 Jbeta primers. This table comes from immunoSEQ multiplex PCR, and its TCRdb copy is limited to in-frame clones, with some not included. The data contain roughly 290,000 clones, over 85% of them singletons. The V and J genes are TRBV4-1 and TRBJ2-2; D perhaps matches TRBD1 (6 bases). The receptor was isolated from a young woman in good health and CMV-seronegative. Sequenced sample: PBMCs. This CDR3 reads CASSHYTGRELFF. DNA of the CDR3: TGCGCCAGCAGCCACTACACAGGGAGGGAGCTGTTTTTT.